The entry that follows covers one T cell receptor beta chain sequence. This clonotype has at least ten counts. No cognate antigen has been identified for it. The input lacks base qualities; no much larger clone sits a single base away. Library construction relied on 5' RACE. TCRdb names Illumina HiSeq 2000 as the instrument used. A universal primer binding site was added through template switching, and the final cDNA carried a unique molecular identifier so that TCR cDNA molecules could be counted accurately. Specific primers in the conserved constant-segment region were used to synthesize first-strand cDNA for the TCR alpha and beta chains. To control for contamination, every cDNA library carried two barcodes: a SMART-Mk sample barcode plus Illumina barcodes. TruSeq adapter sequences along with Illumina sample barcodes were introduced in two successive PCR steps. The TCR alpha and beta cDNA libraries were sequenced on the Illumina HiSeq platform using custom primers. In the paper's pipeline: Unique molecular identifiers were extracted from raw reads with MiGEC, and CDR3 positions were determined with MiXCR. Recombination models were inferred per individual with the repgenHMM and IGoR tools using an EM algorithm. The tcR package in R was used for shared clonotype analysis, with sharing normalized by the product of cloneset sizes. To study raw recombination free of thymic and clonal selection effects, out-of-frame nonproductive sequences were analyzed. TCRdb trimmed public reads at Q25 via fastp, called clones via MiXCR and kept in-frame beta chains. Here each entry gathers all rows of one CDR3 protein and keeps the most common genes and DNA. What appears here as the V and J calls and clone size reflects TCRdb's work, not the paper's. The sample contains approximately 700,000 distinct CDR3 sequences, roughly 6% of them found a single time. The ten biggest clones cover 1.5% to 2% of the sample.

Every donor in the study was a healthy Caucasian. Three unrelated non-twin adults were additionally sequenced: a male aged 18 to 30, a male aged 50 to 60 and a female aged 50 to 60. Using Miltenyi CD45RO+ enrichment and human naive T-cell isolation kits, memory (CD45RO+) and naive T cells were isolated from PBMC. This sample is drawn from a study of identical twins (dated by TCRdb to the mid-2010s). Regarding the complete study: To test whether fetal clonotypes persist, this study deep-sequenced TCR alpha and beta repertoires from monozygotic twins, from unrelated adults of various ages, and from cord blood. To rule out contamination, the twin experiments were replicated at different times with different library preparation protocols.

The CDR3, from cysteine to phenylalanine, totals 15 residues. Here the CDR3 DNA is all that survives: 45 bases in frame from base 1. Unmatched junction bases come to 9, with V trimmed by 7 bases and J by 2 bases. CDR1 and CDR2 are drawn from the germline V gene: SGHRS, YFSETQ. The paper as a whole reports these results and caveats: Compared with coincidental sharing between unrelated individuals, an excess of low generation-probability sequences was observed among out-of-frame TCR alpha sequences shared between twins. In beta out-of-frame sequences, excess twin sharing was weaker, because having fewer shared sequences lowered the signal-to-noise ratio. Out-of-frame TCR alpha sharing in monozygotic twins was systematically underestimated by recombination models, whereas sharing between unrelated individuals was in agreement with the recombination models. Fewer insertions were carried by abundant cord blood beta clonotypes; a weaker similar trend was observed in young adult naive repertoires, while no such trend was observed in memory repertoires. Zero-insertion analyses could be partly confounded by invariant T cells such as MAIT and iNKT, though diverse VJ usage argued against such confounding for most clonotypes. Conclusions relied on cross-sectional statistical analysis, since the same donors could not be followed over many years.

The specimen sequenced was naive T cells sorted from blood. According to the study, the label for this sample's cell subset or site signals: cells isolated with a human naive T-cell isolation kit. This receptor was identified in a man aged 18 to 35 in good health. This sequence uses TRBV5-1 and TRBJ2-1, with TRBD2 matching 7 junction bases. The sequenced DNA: TGCGCCAGCCAAGAACAGACTAGCCCCTACAATGAGCAGTTCTTC. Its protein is CASQEQTSPYNEQFF.